This T cell receptor (beta chain) stems from a study of cytomegalovirus exposure and HLA in healthy donors. In the case of this clone: Its antigen is unknown.

The PCR used 60 Vbeta and 13 Jbeta primers. Clones were sequenced by immunoSEQ multiplex PCR, and TCRdb holds only the in-frame ones, with some missing. The repertoire consists of 150,000 or so clones, with 70% to 75% occurring once and the leading ten covering around 4.6%. Findings and limits, study-wide: Later, an analysis showed that TCR beta chains associated with HLA were more clonally expanded than others that were equally common.

CDR3 length: 13 amino acids. The V gene lost 2 bases and the J gene lost 4 bases, with 8 bases spanning the gap. CDR1 SNHLY and CDR2 FYNNEI come from the germline V gene. Sample: PBMCs. This clonotype was obtained from a man between 18 and 29 years old in good health and CMV-seropositive. This chain links TRBV2 with TRBJ1-2, with D unresolved. The chain's CDR3 is CASSEFGSYGYTF. CDR3 sequence (DNA): TGTGCCAGCAGTGAATTTGGGAGCTATGGCTACACCTTC.